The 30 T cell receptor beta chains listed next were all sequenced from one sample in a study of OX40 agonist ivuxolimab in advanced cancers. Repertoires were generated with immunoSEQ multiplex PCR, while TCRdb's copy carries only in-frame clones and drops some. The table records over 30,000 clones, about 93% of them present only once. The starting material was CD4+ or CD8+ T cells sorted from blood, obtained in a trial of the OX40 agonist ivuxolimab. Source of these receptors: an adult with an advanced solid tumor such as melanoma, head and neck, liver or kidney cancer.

CDR3 DNA sequence: TGTGCCAGCAGTCCGCGAGGAGCGGGAGGAATGGATGAGCAGTTCTTC. This codes for CASSPRGAGGMDEQFF. This chain uses TRBV28 with TRBJ2-1; 9 bases are a match to TRBD2. Germline V gene lookup returns CDR1 MDHEN and CDR2 SYDVKM. The V and J ends lost 5 bases and 8 bases, in that order; junction bases with no gene match: 13. The CDR3 is 16 residues long.

CDR3 loop: CASSFDRNQPQHF. As DNA, the CDR3 is TGTGCCAGCAGCTTCGACAGGAATCAGCCCCAGCATTTT. The chain joins TRBV7-2 to TRBJ1-5; a possible D gene is TRBD1 (6 bases). Trimming took off 3 bases at V and 4 bases at J, with 7 bases between the two ends. This CDR3 is built from 13 residues. In germline, CDR1 is SGHTA, CDR2 FQGNSA. Full variable domain (rest looked up from reference TRBV7-2 and TRBJ1-5): GAGVSQSPSNKVTEKGKDVELRCDPISGHTALYWYRQSLGQGLEFLIYFQGNSAPDKSGLPSDRFSAERTGGSVSTLTIQRTQQEDSAVYLCASSFDRNQPQHFGDGTRLSIL.

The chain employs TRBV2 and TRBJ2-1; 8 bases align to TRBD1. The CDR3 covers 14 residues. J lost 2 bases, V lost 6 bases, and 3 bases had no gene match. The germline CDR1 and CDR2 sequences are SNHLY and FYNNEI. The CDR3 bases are TGTGCCAGCAGACCAGGGGGCGCCTACAATGAGCAGTTCTTC. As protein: CASRPGGAYNEQFF.

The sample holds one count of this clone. Here the CDR3 DNA reads TGCGCCAGCAGCCAAGTAGGACAAGGATATTCCGGGGCCGCTGACAATGAGCAGTTCTTC. Residues: CASSQVGQGYSGAADNEQFF. The J gene is TRBJ2-1, the V gene TRBV4-3; D may correspond to TRBD1 or TRBD2 (5 bases each). The CDR3 spans 20 residues. The V and J ends lost 1 base and 5 bases respectively, with 27 bases between them. Germline loops: CDR1 LGHNA, CDR2 YSLEER.

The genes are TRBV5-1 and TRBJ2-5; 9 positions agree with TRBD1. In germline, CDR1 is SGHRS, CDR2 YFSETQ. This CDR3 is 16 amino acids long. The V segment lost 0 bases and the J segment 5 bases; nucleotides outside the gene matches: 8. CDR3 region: CASSLAPTGGVETQYF. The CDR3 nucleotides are TGCGCCAGCAGCTTGGCTCCGACAGGGGGTGTCGAGACCCAGTACTTC.

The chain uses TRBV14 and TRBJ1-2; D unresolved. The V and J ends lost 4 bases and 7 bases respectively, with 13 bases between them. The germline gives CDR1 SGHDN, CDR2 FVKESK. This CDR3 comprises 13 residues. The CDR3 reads CASSPPGSGGYTF. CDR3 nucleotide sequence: TGTGCCAGCAGCCCCCCCGGGTCCGGTGGCTACACCTTC.

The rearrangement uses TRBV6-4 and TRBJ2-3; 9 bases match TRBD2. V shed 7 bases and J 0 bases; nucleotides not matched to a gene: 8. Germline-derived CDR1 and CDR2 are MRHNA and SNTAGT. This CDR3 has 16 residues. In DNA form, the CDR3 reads TGTGCCAGCAAGCTTCCTAGCGGGGTAAGCACAGATACGCAGTATTTT. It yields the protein CASKLPSGVSTDTQYF.

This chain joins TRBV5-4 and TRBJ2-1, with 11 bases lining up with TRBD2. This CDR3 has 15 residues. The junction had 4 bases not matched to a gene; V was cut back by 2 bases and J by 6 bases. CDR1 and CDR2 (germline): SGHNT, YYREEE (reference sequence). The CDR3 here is CASSFGLAGFNEQFF. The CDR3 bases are TGTGCCAGCAGCTTTGGACTAGCGGGCTTCAATGAGCAGTTCTTC.

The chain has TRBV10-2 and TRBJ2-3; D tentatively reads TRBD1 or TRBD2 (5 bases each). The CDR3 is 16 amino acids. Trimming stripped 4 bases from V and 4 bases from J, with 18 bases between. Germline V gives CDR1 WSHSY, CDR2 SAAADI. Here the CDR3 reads CASSGVPGPISDTQYF. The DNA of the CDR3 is TGCGCCAGCAGTGGTGTTCCGGGACCCATTTCAGATACGCAGTATTTT.

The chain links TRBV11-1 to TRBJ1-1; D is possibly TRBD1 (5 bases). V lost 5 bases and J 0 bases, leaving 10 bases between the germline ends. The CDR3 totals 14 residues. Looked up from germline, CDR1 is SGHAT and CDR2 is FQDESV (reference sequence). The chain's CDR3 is CASSEGRMNTEAFF. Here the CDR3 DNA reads TGTGCCAGCAGCGAGGGACGGATGAACACTGAAGCTTTCTTT.

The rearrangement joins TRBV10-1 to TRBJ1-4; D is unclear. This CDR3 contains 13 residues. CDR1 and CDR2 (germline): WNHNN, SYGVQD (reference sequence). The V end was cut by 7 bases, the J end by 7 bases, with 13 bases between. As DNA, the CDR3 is TGCGCCAGCACCCTTATGTCTGTTGAAAAACTGTTTTTT. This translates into CASTLMSVEKLFF.

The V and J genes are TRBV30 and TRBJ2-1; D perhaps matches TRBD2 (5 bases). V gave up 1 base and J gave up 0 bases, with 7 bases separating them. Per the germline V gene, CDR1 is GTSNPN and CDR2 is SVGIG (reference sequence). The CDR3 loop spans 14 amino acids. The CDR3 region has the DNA TGTGCCTGGAGTGGAGGGAGCTCCTACAATGAGCAGTTCTTC. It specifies CAWSGGSSYNEQFF.

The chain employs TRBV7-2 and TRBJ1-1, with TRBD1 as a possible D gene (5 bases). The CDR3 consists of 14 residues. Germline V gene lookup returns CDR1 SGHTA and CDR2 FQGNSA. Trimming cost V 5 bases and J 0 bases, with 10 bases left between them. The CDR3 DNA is TGTGCCAGCAGCGAAGGGACGGTGAACACTGAAGCTTTCTTT. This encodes CASSEGTVNTEAFF.

This chain's CDR3 is CASSLAGGGLNTQYF. The CDR3 DNA reads TGTGCCAGCAGCTTAGCGGGGGGAGGGCTGAATACGCAGTATTTT. The chain employs TRBV7-9 and TRBJ2-3; 7 bases fit TRBD2. The CDR3 runs to 15 residues. Germline-derived CDR1 and CDR2 are SEHNR and FQNEAQ (reference sequence). The junction had 7 bases not matched to a gene; V was cut back by 0 bases and J by 7 bases.

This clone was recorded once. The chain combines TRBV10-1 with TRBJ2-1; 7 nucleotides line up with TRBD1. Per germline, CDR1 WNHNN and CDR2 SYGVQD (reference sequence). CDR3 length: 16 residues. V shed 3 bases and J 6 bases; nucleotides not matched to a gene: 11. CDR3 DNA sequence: TGCGCCAGCAGTGATCGGGCAGGGGGACACCTCAATGAGCAGTTCTTC. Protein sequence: CASSDRAGGHLNEQFF.

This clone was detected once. The CDR3 nucleotides are TGTGCCAGCAGCCGGGACAGCCGTGGCAATCAGCCCCAGCATTTT. Translation: CASSRDSRGNQPQHF. This chain joins TRBV6-1 and TRBJ1-5; 7 nucleotides agree with TRBD1. Germline trimming cut 6 bases from V and 2 bases from J; bases unmatched to any gene: 7. Per germline, CDR1 MNHNS and CDR2 SASEGT. The CDR3 sequence is 15 residues long.

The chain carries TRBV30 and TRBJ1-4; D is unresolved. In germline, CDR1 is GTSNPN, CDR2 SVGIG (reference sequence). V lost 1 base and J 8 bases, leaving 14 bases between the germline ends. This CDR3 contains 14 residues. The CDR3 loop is CAWSAVQTGEKLFF. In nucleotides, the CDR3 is TGTGCCTGGAGTGCGGTACAAACGGGGGAAAAACTGTTTTTT.

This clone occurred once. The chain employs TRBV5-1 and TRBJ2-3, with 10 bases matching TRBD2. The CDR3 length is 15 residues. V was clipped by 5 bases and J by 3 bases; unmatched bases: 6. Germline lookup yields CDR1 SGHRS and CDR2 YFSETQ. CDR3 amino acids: CASSSLAGATDTQYF. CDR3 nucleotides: TGCGCCAGCAGTTCTCTAGCGGGAGCTACAGATACGCAGTATTTT. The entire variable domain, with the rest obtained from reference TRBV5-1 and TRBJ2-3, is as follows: KAGVTQTPRYLIKTRGQQVTLSCSPISGHRSVSWYQQTPGQGLQFLFEYFSETQRNKGNFPGRFSGRQFSNSRSEMNVSTLELGDSALYLCASSSLAGATDTQYFGPGTRLTVL.

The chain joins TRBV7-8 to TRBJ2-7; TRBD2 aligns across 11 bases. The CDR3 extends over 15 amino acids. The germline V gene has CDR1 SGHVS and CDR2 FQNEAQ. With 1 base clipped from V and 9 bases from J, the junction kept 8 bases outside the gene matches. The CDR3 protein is CASSLGASGRLGQYF. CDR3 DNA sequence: TGTGCCAGCAGCTTAGGGGCTAGCGGGAGGTTGGGGCAGTACTTC.

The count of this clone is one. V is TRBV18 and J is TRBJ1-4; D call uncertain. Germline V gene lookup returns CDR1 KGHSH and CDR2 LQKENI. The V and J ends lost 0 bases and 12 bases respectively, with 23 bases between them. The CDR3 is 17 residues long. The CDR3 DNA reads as TGTGCCAGCTCACCACCGAGTGGGCACATTGGAGAATTGGAACTGTTTTTT. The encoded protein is CASSPPSGHIGELELFF.

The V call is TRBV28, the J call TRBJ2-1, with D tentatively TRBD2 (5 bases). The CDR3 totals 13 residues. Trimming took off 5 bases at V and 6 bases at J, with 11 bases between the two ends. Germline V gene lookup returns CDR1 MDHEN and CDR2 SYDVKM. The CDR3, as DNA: TGTGCCAGCAGTCCGTCTAGCCTCAATGAGCAGTTCTTC. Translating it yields CASSPSSLNEQFF.

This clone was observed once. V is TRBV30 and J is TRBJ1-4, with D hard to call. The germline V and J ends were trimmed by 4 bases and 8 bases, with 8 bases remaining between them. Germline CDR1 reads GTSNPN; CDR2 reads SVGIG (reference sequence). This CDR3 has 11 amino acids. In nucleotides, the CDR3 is TGTGCCTGGAAGATGTTCGAAAAACTGTTTTTT. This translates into CAWKMFEKLFF.

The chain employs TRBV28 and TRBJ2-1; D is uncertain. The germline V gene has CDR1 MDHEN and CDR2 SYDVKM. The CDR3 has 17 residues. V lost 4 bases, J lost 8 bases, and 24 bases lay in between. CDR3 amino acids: CASSYSLDHSSRDEQFF. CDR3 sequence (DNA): TGTGCCAGCAGTTATTCCCTGGACCACTCTTCCCGGGATGAGCAGTTCTTC.

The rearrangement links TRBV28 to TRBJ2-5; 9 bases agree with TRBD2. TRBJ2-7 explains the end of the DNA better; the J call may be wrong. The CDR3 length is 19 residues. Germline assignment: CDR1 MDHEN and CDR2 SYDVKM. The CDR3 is CASSPISPSLAGHSYEQYF. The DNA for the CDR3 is TGTGCCAGCAGTCCAATCAGCCCATCCCTAGCGGGACACTCCTACGAGCAGTACTTC.

The CDR3 is CASSYSGQFYEQYF. The CDR3 DNA reads as TGTGCCAGCAGTTACTCCGGACAGTTCTACGAGCAGTACTTC. The chain joins TRBV6-5 to TRBJ2-7, with D possibly TRBD1 on 6 matching bases. CDR1 is MNHEY and CDR2 is SVGAGI in the germline V gene. CDR3 size: 14 residues. The germline V and J ends were trimmed by 0 bases and 3 bases, with 9 bases remaining between them.

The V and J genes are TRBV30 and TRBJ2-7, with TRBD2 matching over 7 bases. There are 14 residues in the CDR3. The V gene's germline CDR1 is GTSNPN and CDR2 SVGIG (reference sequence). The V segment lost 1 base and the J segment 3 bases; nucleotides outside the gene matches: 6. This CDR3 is CAWSGGGTRYEQYF. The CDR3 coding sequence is TGTGCCTGGAGTGGGGGGGGGACCCGCTACGAGCAGTACTTC. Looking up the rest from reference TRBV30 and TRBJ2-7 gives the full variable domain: SQTIHQWPATLVQPVGSPLSLECTVEGTSNPNLYWYRQAAGRGLQLLFYSVGIGQISSEVPQNLSASRPQDRQFILSSKKLLLSDSGFYLCAWSGGGTRYEQYFGPGTRLTVT.

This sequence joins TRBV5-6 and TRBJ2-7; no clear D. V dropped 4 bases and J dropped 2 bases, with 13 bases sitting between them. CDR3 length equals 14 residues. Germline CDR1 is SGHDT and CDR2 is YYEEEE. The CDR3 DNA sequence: TGTGCCAGCAGCCAGATCAACCCGCCCTACGAGCAGTACTTC. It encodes CASSQINPPYEQYF.

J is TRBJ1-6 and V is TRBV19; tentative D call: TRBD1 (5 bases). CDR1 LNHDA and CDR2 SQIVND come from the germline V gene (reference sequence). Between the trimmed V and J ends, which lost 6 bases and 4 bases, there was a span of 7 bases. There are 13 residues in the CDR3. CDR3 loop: CASSREYNSPLHF. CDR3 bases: TGTGCCAGTAGCAGGGAGTATAATTCACCCCTCCACTTT.

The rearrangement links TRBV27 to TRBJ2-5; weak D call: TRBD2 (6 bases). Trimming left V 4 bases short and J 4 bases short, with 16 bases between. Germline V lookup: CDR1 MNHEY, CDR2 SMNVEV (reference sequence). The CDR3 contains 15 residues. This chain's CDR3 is CASSSQGGELETQYF. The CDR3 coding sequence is TGTGCCAGCAGTTCCCAGGGAGGTGAATTAGAGACCCAGTACTTC.

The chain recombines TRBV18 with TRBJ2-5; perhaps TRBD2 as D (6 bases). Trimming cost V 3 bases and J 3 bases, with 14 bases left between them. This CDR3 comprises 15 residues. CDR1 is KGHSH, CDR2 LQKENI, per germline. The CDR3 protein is CASSPNLAPEETQYF. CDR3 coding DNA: TGTGCCAGCTCACCGAACCTAGCGCCCGAAGAGACCCAGTACTTC.